Described below is a single T cell receptor (beta chain) sequence and its context. This clone turned up a few times. Its antigen is unknown. Base qualities are not at hand, and no much larger clone is one base apart. These data are taken from a study of blood T cell repertoires in COVID-19 (dated by TCRdb to 2018 to 2021). For the study in its entirety: Samples from collaborators originated in the United States, Italy and Spain and spanned both the acute and convalescent phases of COVID-19. The samples were drawn from two sources: the first 160 participants of the ongoing ImmuneRACE study, and 1,000 to 1,500 subjects contributed by 6 global collaborators. The prospective study material was composed of cDNA or gDNA derived from T cells, B-cell-depleted T cells, or PBMCs. The repertoires were released in a freely available public database intended as a resource for research on the immune response to SARS-CoV-2. A de-identified subject ID, COVID-19 status, age in years and sex were almost always included in the sample metadata. The dataset comprised deeply sampled blood TCRbeta repertoires from subjects exposed to, actively infected with, or recovered from COVID-19. Where available, HLA class I and class II types were taken from metadata supplied by the sample provider and were not determined by assay-based typing. Overall results and qualifications from the work: Clinical and demographic metadata were provided uncurated, with the amount varying by source and participant.

The junction shows trimming of 4 bases on V and 3 bases on J, and the gene matches do not reach 5 bases of it. The CDR3 holds 15 amino acids from the cysteine to the phenylalanine. Only the CDR3 region is kept as DNA, spanning 45 bases read in frame from base 1. The germline V gene specifies MDHEN as CDR1 and SYDVKM as CDR2. At one collaborating source in Seattle, patients were enrolled during active infection and were followed longitudinally through the course of disease. The collaborating institutions used their own protocols to collect whole blood in K2EDTA tubes. For TCRbeta analysis, collaborators shipped samples as frozen whole blood, isolated PBMCs, or DNA extracted from either of those sample types. TCRbeta CDR3 regions were amplified from genomic DNA by means of the immunoSEQ Assay, a bias-controlled multiplex PCR. In the source study's methods: The number of nucleated cells in each sample was estimated from the amplification of reference gene primers within the assay. To quantify the absolute abundance of each unique TCRbeta CDR3 rearrangement, sequence reads were collapsed and filtered. For each sample, productive Simpson clonality was calculated by taking the square root of Simpson's diversity index across productive rearrangements. Sourced from immuneACCESS, this table was stored by TCRdb with only in-frame sequences that have V and J called. A share of the clones is absent; for the studies checked, an unresolved V gene accounts for under half, and the remainder has no known explanation. Clone size and the V and J calls come from that table; the DNA yielded D and trimming. Present in this sample are some 150,000 clones, around 85% of which were seen just once. The ten largest make up 0.6% to 0.65% of the sample.

The chain joins TRBV28 to TRBJ1-1, with 10 bases in between that match TRBD1. The receptor was derived from a man aged 60 to 69 with COVID-19, enrolled during active disease. The sequenced sample consisted of peripheral blood. In nucleotides, the sequence is TGTGCCAGCAGTTCGCCCGGGACAGGGGACACTGAAGCTTTCTTT. Its protein reads: CASSSPGTGDTEAFF.